The T cell receptor beta chain described here comes from a study of beta chain features in type 1 diabetes. Study-wide context: Analysis included 107,917,701 sorted cells drawn from all samples. Study-wide results and limits: Patients with type 1 diabetes showed fewer VDJ junction insertions and more deletions. For Type 1 diabetes patients, all four CD4+ subsets carried TCRB CDR3s that were moderately but significantly shorter. cDNA-based reads could over-represent cells with high TCR expression.

The sample holds a few counts of this clone. The antigen remains unidentified. TCRB transcripts that were expressed got sequenced, as all of the isolated RNA had been reverse transcribed. The repertoire was sequenced with immunoSEQ multiplex PCR; TCRdb's copy has only in-frame clones and lacks some. The sample yields 200,000 to 300,000 clones, about 20% seen once. The CDR3 loop spans 13 amino acids. Trimming removed 4 bases from V and 0 bases from J, with 9 bases in between. Germline V lookup: CDR1 SQVTM, CDR2 ANQGSEA. Sample: naive CD4+ T cells from blood. The receptor was derived from a middle-aged woman with type 1 diabetes. The chain joins TRBV29-1 to TRBJ1-1; no clear D. DNA for the CDR3: TGCAGCGTTGTAGCGTGGGTGAACACTGAAGCTTTCTTT. The encoded protein is CSVVAWVNTEAFF. Complete variable domain (other parts from reference TRBV29-1 and TRBJ1-1): SAVISQKPSRDICQRGTSLTIQCQVDSQVTMMFWYRQQPGQSLTLIATANQGSEATYESGFVIDKFPISRPNLTFSTLTVSNMSPEDSSIYLCSVVAWVNTEAFFGQGTRLTVV.